This T cell receptor (beta chain) was documented in a study of blood T cell repertoires in COVID-19. In the study overall: The United States, Italy and Spain supplied acute and convalescent COVID-19 samples. T cells, B-cell-depleted T cells, or PBMCs supplied cDNA or gDNA.

The CDR3 covers 15 residues. CDR1 is SGHAT, CDR2 FQNNGV, per germline. Trimming cost V 5 bases and J 9 bases; bases outside gene matches: 12. As processed by the authors: Estimation of nucleated cell counts was performed using reference gene primer amplification. Sequencing used immunoSEQ multiplex PCR; TCRdb keeps in-frame clones, though not all of them. V, J and clone size reflect that table, while D and trimming were determined from the DNA. The table includes 200,000 to 250,000 clones, approximately 86% detected once. Input material: peripheral blood. The sequence came from a woman older than 75 with acute or convalescent COVID-19. V gene TRBV11-2 combines with J gene TRBJ2-1; TRBD2 agrees at 8 bases. CDR3 sequence: CASSPPGLVAAEQFF. CDR3 sequence (DNA): TGTGCCAGCAGCCCCCCGGGACTAGTCGCCGCTGAGCAGTTCTTC.